This TCR beta chain was identified during a study of cytomegalovirus exposure and HLA in healthy donors. This clone turned up a few times. Using immunoSEQ multiplex PCR, the repertoire was profiled, and TCRdb retains in-frame clones only, with some absent. The sample gives about 200,000 clones, roughly 80% of which show up once; 5.5% to 7% is in the top ten. Germline CDR1 is SGDLS and CDR2 is YYNGEE. The ends were cut back, 1 base at V and 8 bases at J, with 12 bases in the middle. This CDR3 is built from 14 residues. This sequence was found in a woman aged 18-30 years in good health and CMV-seronegative. The genes are TRBV9 and TRBJ1-4; possible D gene TRBD1, 5 bases. Material: PBMCs. The CDR3 DNA is TGTGCCAGCAGCGTAAAGGACACTCGGGAAAAACTGTTTTTT. As protein: CASSVKDTREKLFF.